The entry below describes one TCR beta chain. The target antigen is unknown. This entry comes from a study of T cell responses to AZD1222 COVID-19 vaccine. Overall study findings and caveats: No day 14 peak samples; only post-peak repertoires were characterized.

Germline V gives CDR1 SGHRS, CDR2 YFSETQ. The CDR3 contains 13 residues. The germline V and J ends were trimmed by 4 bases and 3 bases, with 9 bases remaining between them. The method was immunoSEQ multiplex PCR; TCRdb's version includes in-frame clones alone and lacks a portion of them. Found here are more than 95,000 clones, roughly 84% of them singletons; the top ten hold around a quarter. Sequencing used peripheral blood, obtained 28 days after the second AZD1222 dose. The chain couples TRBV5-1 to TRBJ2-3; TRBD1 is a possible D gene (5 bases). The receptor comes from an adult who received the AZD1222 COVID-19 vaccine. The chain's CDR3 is CASSRTTTDTQYF. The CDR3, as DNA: TGCGCCAGCAGCCGGACAACTACAGATACGCAGTATTTT.